The source of this T cell receptor (beta chain) is a study of blood T cell repertoires in COVID-19. Study details: Acute and convalescent COVID-19 specimens originated in the United States, Italy and Spain.

The authors' processing: Scientists estimated how many nucleated cells there were by amplifying reference gene primers. Libraries were prepared by immunoSEQ multiplex PCR; TCRdb keeps only in-frame clonotypes and omits some of them. D and trimming come from the DNA, and the V and J calls and clone size come from that table. Found here are 200,000 to 250,000 clones, about 80% of them singletons; the top ten hold roughly 2.4%. This CDR3 region has 16 residues. Trimming removed 0 bases at V and 2 bases at J, with 14 bases between. Germline CDR1 is MNHEY and CDR2 is SVGAGI. The receptor was derived from an older woman with acute or convalescent COVID-19. This chain links TRBV6-5 with TRBJ2-7, with D perhaps matching TRBD2 (5 bases). Sequencing input: peripheral blood. The CDR3 sequence is CASSYSPGLQTYEQYF. CDR3 nucleotides: TGTGCCAGCAGTTACTCCCCGGGATTGCAGACCTACGAGCAGTACTTC.